This TCR beta chain stems from a study of T-cell reconstitution after alpha-beta-depleted transplantation in children. Preparation of the TCRbeta library was carried out with unique molecular identifiers. Each CDR3 protein is one row after TCRdb ran MiXCR on the PCR reads. This table holds 450,000 to 700,000 distinct CDR3 sequences, 25% to 30% found once. The sample was PBMCs, taken before TCRalphabeta/CD19-depleted stem cell transplant. This receptor was obtained from a boy younger than two with Wiskott-Aldrich syndrome, due to receive a stem cell transplant.

Here the CDR3 DNA reads TGCGCCAGCAGCGGATCTAGCGGGAGAGGGAGGAATGAGCAGTTCTTC. Translating gives CASSGSSGRGRNEQFF. The J gene is TRBJ2-1, the V gene TRBV5-1; 10 nucleotides agree with TRBD2. In germline, CDR1 is SGHRS, CDR2 YFSETQ. CDR3 size: 16 residues. V was clipped by 4 bases and J by 7 bases; unmatched bases: 11. Using reference TRBV5-1 and TRBJ2-1 for the parts outside the CDR3, the full variable domain is KAGVTQTPRYLIKTRGQQVTLSCSPISGHRSVSWYQQTPGQGLQFLFEYFSETQRNKGNFPGRFSGRQFSNSRSEMNVSTLELGDSALYLCASSGSSGRGRNEQFFGPGTRLTVL.